Below, 23 T cell receptor beta chains from the same sample are listed, as sequenced in a study of T cells in Graves' hyperthyroidism and ophthalmopathy. It was RNA transcripts that yielded the amplified TCR beta CDR3 regions. An initial round of RT-PCR targeting the TCR CDR3 relied on the HTBI primer set. TCRdb recomputed calls from the multiplex PCR reads with MiXCR, one row per CDR3 protein. The sample has 650,000 to 700,000 distinct CDR3 sequences; roughly 17% are singletons. The sequenced sample consisted of blood. The receptors were gathered from a man between 45 and 60 years old with Graves' hyperthyroidism.

This clonotype occurred once. A much more abundant neighbour one base away suggests this may be a read error. The chain couples TRBV28 to TRBJ2-7; 9 bases map to TRBD2. CDR3 size: 15 residues. Germline V gene lookup returns CDR1 MDHEN and CDR2 SYDVKM. The CDR3 DNA reads as TGTGCCAGCAGAATAAGCGGGAGGCCCTCCCACGAGCAGTACTTC. Protein sequence: CASRISGRPSHEQYF.

This clonotype was counted ten times or more. V and J are TRBV2 and TRBJ2-3, with 7 bases identical to TRBD1. The V segment lost 4 bases and the J segment 2 bases; nucleotides outside the gene matches: 6. CDR1 and CDR2 from the germline V gene are SNHLY and FYNNEI. This CDR3 comprises 15 residues. The CDR3 reads CASSGRDRYTDTQYF. As DNA, the CDR3 is TGTGCCAGCAGTGGCCGGGACAGATACACAGATACGCAGTATTTT. The whole variable domain, remainder taken from reference TRBV2 and TRBJ2-3, is EPEVTQTPSHQVTQMGQEVILRCVPISNHLYFYWYRQILGQKVEFLVSFYNNEISEKSEIFDDQFSVERPDGSNFTLKIRSTKLEDSAMYFCASSGRDRYTDTQYFGPGTRLTVL.

This chain connects TRBV20-1 to TRBJ1-1, with TRBD1 matching over 8 bases. Trimming removed 4 bases from V and 3 bases from J; junction bases left unmatched: 10. This CDR3 is built from 15 residues. CDR1 is DFQATT, CDR2 SNEGSKA, per germline (reference sequence). CDR3 sequence reads: CSATDREGLYTEAFF. The CDR3 DNA reads as TGCAGTGCTACGGACAGGGAGGGACTCTACACTGAAGCTTTCTTT.

This clonotype has only a few counts. The V and J genes are TRBV7-9 and TRBJ1-5; D gene uncertain. The CDR3 sequence is 16 residues long. Germline assignment: CDR1 SEHNR and CDR2 FQNEAQ (reference sequence). V lost 5 bases and J 2 bases, leaving 16 bases between the germline ends. In DNA form, the CDR3 reads TGTGCCAGCAGCCTAGACGGAACCCTGGGCAATCAGCCCCAGCATTTT. It translates to CASSLDGTLGNQPQHF.

This clonotype has ten or more counts. This chain links TRBV16 with TRBJ2-7, with D unresolved. Trimming took off 3 bases at V and 2 bases at J, with 14 bases between the two ends. CDR3 length: 15 amino acids. Germline CDR1 reads KGHSY; CDR2 reads FQNENV. Here the CDR3 reads CASSQGSRSPYEQYF. CDR3 nucleotide sequence: TGTGCCAGCAGCCAGGGCAGTCGGAGCCCCTACGAGCAGTACTTC.

This clonotype was observed a few times. J is TRBJ2-5 and V is TRBV3-1; TRBD2 matches 10 bases. V lost 6 bases and J lost 9; bases outside the gene matches: 13. Germline V gene lookup returns CDR1 LGHDT and CDR2 YNNKEL (reference sequence). This CDR3 contains 15 residues. The DNA of the CDR3 is TGTGCCAGCAGTCTAACTAGCGGGGTTTCCGGGGCCCAGTACTTC. It yields the protein CASSLTSGVSGAQYF.

The gene calls are TRBV20-1 and TRBJ1-2, with D perhaps TRBD1 (5 bases). Germline V lookup: CDR1 DFQATT, CDR2 SNEGSKA (reference sequence). Trimming left V 2 bases short and J 2 bases short, with 15 bases between. CDR3 length: 15 residues. CDR3 sequence reads: CSARLPGRMNYGYTF. The CDR3 coding sequence is TGCAGTGCTAGATTACCGGGACGGATGAACTATGGCTACACCTTC.

This clonotype was counted between two and nine times. The chain has TRBV12-3 or TRBV12-4 and TRBJ2-7; maybe TRBD2 (6 bases). CDR3 length: 14 amino acids. V was clipped by 6 bases and J by 3 bases, with 15 bases between them. The CDR3 DNA reads TGTGCCAGCAGCCCCGTGGCGGGATTCTACGAGCAGTACTTC. It encodes CASSPVAGFYEQYF.

With regard to this clonotype: A much larger clone is a single base away; this may be a read error. Here the CDR3 omits its conserved ending phenylalanine or tryptophan, so a read error is the likely source. The rearrangement joins TRBV10-3 to TRBJ2-7, with 9 bases lining up with TRBD2. The germline V gene has CDR1 ENHRY and CDR2 SYGVKD. The length of the CDR3 is 14 residues. V shed 6 bases, J shed 5 bases, and the junction held 8 bases outside the gene matches. CDR3: CAIRLSGSIDEQYS. CDR3 DNA sequence: TGTGCCATCAGACTTAGCGGGAGTATCGACGAGCAGTACTCC.

The rearrangement joins TRBV6-6 to TRBJ2-7; D unresolved. In germline, CDR1 is MNHNY, CDR2 SVGAGI (reference sequence). The V end lost 0 bases, the J end lost 3 bases, and 12 bases lay between the germline ends. The CDR3 totals 15 residues. CDR3 DNA sequence: TGTGCCAGCAGTTACTCCTCGCCAGGTAGCTACGAGCAGTACTTC. Its translation is CASSYSSPGSYEQYF.

The chain joins TRBV3-1 to TRBJ2-7; D may be TRBD2 (6 bases). Germline CDR1 and CDR2: LGHDT and YNNKEL (reference sequence). CDR3 length equals 15 residues. Trimming removed 6 bases from V and 0 bases from J, with 15 bases in between. Written as DNA, the CDR3 is TGTGCCAGCAGTGGCTGGCGGGGAACCTCCTACGAGCAGTACTTC. This codes for CASSGWRGTSYEQYF.

This clonotype has at least ten counts. V gene TRBV24-1 combines with J gene TRBJ2-2; 8 bases are a match to TRBD1. CDR1 and CDR2 (germline): KGHDR, SFDVKD. The CDR3 totals 16 residues. V lost 5 bases, J lost 2 bases, and 6 bases stayed unmatched. This CDR3 reads CATSAAGQVNTGELFF. CDR3 sequence (DNA): TGTGCCACCAGTGCTGCGGGACAGGTCAACACCGGGGAGCTGTTTTTT.

The V and J genes are TRBV10-1 and TRBJ1-1; no definite D call. The length of the CDR3 is 14 residues. V gave up 0 bases and J gave up 3 bases, with 8 bases separating them. The germline V gene has CDR1 WNHNN and CDR2 SYGVQD (reference sequence). CDR3 protein: CASSESRQYTEAFF. The CDR3 DNA reads as TGCGCCAGCAGTGAGTCCCGGCAGTACACTGAAGCTTTCTTT.

V is TRBV20-1 and J is TRBJ1-4; D ambiguous. This CDR3 region has 11 residues. Germline assignment: CDR1 DFQATT and CDR2 SNEGSKA (reference sequence). V lost 5 bases and J 6 bases, leaving 7 bases between the germline ends. CDR3 in amino acids: CSARVYEKLFF. The CDR3 bases are TGCAGTGCTCGAGTTTATGAAAAACTGTTTTTT.

V gene TRBV20-1 combines with J gene TRBJ1-6; D remains ambiguous. V was shortened by 0 bases and J by 4 bases, with 13 bases between the two germline ends. Germline V lookup: CDR1 DFQATT, CDR2 SNEGSKA (reference sequence). The CDR3 sequence is 16 residues long. The CDR3 sequence: CSARDQGSPYNSPLHF. DNA of the CDR3: TGCAGTGCTAGAGATCAAGGCAGCCCTTATAATTCACCCCTCCACTTT.

The chain is built from TRBV27 and TRBJ2-1; D is unclear. The end of the DNA fits TRBJ2-7 better, so the J call may be wrong. CDR1 and CDR2 (germline): MNHEY, SMNVEV (reference sequence). CDR3 length: 14 residues. The CDR3 DNA reads TGTGCCAGCAGGGGTCTCCTTGCGTTGAATGAGCAGTACTTC. Translated, it gives CASRGLLALNEQYF.

This clonotype was seen ten or more times. V gene TRBV10-3 combines with J gene TRBJ2-5; unclear D gene. The length of the CDR3 is 13 residues. CDR1 and CDR2 (germline): ENHRY, SYGVKD. Deletions cut 10 bases from V and 5 bases from J, with 17 bases between. CDR3 DNA: TGTGCCACCCAACAAGACACGACTGAGACCCAGTACTTC. Its protein product is CATQQDTTETQYF.

This clonotype appeared many times. The genes are TRBV7-3 and TRBJ2-1; the match to TRBD2 covers 16 bases. Germline CDR1 reads SGHTA; CDR2 reads FQGTGA. J was trimmed by 8 bases and V by 6 bases; bases with no gene match: 4. The CDR3 runs 15 residues. CDR3 in amino acids: CASSSGTSGRDEQFF. DNA for the CDR3: TGTGCCAGCAGTTCCGGGACTAGCGGGAGGGATGAGCAGTTCTTC. Drawing the rest from reference TRBV7-3 and TRBJ2-1, the complete variable domain is GAGVSQTPSNKVTEKGKYVELRCDPISGHTALYWYRQSLGQGPEFLIYFQGTGAADDSGLPNDRFFAVRPEGSVSTLKIQRTERGDSAVYLCASSSGTSGRDEQFFGPGTRLTVL.

The rearrangement uses TRBV6-5 and TRBJ1-1; D not resolved. The V and J ends lost 0 bases and 1 base respectively, with 6 bases between them. Germline CDR1 is MNHEY and CDR2 is SVGAGI. This CDR3 spans 14 amino acids. The CDR3 loop reads CASSYSNGNTEAFF. The CDR3 DNA is TGTGCCAGCAGTTACTCGAATGGGAACACTGAAGCTTTCTTT.

This clonotype was seen repeatedly, ten times or more. V is TRBV11-3 and J is TRBJ2-1; no clear D. V gave up 0 bases and J gave up 3 bases, with 9 bases separating them. Germline V gene lookup returns CDR1 SGHNT and CDR2 YENEEA. CDR3 length: 15 amino acids. In DNA, the CDR3 is TGTGCCAGCAGCTTAGATAAATGGAGCTACAATGAGCAGTTCTTC. Its translation: CASSLDKWSYNEQFF.

This clonotype was counted at least ten times. J is TRBJ1-2 and V is TRBV3-1; the D gene is possibly TRBD1 (5 bases). Trimming stripped 4 bases from V and 3 bases from J, with 9 bases between. There are 13 residues in the CDR3. CDR1 is LGHDT and CDR2 is YNNKEL in the germline V gene (reference sequence). The CDR3 nucleotides read TGTGCCAGCAGCCGTAGGGGCGACTATGGCTACACCTTC. It translates to CASSRRGDYGYTF.

This clonotype appeared many times. This chain uses TRBV12-3 or TRBV12-4 with TRBJ2-1; 11 bases map to TRBD2. Trimming removed 7 bases from V and 5 bases from J; junction bases left unmatched: 1. The length of the CDR3 is 13 residues. The CDR3 sequence is CASKGLADNEQFF. CDR3 bases: TGTGCCAGCAAGGGACTAGCGGACAATGAGCAGTTCTTC.

This clonotype was detected many times. The DNA for the CDR3 is TGTGCCAGTGGCCGGGGCATGGGGACTGAAGCTTTCTTT. Amino acid sequence: CASGRGMGTEAFF. The chain uses TRBV19 and TRBJ1-1; D perhaps matches TRBD1 (5 bases). Trimming removed 8 bases from V and 5 bases from J, with 15 bases in between. The CDR3 consists of 13 residues. Germline V lookup: CDR1 LNHDA, CDR2 SQIVND (reference sequence).